Sequencing of this TCR beta chain was carried out in a study of blood T cell repertoires in COVID-19. In the study overall: Samples came from the United States, Italy and Spain, spanning acute and convalescent COVID-19. PBMCs, B-cell-depleted T cells, or T cells were the source of the cDNA or gDNA that made up the material.

The CDR3 sequence is 18 residues long. J lost 8 bases, V lost 1 base, and 13 bases had no gene match. CDR1 is SGHTA and CDR2 is FQGNSA in the germline V gene. Original processing methods: Counts of nucleated cells, estimated from reference gene primer amplification, were obtained. Method: immunoSEQ multiplex PCR; TCRdb's copy keeps in-frame clones and lacks some. For V, J and clone size, that table is used; D and trimming come from the DNA. The repertoire holds around 30,000 clones, with around 86% as singletons. The TCR sequence derives from a human donor in a cohort sampled during active COVID-19. The donor label of this sample is uncertain. The source material was peripheral blood. The J gene is TRBJ2-3, the V gene TRBV7-2; TRBD2 agrees at 12 bases. CDR3 DNA sequence: TGTGCCAGCAGCTTAGGGCGGCTAGCGGGAGGGCCCCTCGGTACGCAGTATTTT. It codes for CASSLGRLAGGPLGTQYF.